The text below deals with one TCR beta chain. The antigen is undetermined. Germline lookup yields CDR1 LNHDA and CDR2 SQIVND (reference sequence). The CDR3 runs 16 residues. V shed 5 bases, J shed 5 bases, and the junction held 11 bases outside the gene matches. It was with 60 Vbeta and 13 Jbeta primers that the PCR ran. Clones were sequenced by immunoSEQ multiplex PCR, and TCRdb holds only the in-frame ones, with some missing. Among 90,000 to 140,000 clones listed, around 63% were seen once. The sample belongs to a study of cytomegalovirus exposure and HLA in healthy donors. Overall study results and limits: According to a later analysis, most TCR beta chains associated with CMV appeared HLA-restricted.

The chain carries TRBV19 and TRBJ2-1; 8 bases line up with TRBD2. Sequencing was carried out using PBMCs. This clonotype was obtained from a young man in good health and CMV-seronegative. The CDR3 region is CASSLIAGSINNEQFF. The DNA of the CDR3 is TGTGCCAGTAGTCTAATAGCGGGAAGTATAAACAATGAGCAGTTCTTC.